The rows below give T cell receptor beta chains drawn from one sample of a study of CD8 T cells in ankylosing spondylitis. TCRdb ran MiXCR on the 5' RACE reads and lists one entry per CDR3 protein. The table records around 250,000 distinct CDR3 sequences, around 32% of them present only once. The sequencing input was blood, either unsorted or a sorted T cell fraction (not recorded which). The receptors stem from a male donor with ankylosing spondylitis or in good health (not recorded which). The CDR3 runs from the conserved cysteine through the conserved F or W. The D gene is left open where the match is weak. The listing skips clone size in some rows; elsewhere it reads once, few, many or a size class.

J: TRBJ1-5; V: TRBV2; D: TRBD1; size: NA; CDR3: CASSGQGPGSQHF; DNA: TGTGCCAGCAGTGGACAGGGACCGGGGTCCCAGCATTTT
J: TRBJ1-2; V: TRBV6-5; D: TRBD1; size: many; CDR3: CASSYRDTGGYGYTF; DNA: TGTGCCAGCAGTTACCGAGATACAGGGGGCTATGGCTACACCTTC
J: TRBJ2-3; V: TRBV7-2; D: TRBD2; size: few; CDR3: CASSLGPSGFGGTDTQYF; DNA: TGTGCCAGCAGCTTAGGGCCTAGCGGTTTTGGTGGGACAGATACGCAGTATTTT
J: TRBJ2-4; V: TRBV12-3/TRBV12-4; D: TRBD1; size: NA; CDR3: CASNSEGQKNIQYF; DNA: TGTGCCAGCAATTCTGAGGGACAGAAAAACATTCAGTACTTC
J: TRBJ1-1; V: TRBV10-3; D: TRBD1; size: NA; CDR3: CAISESPGGTEAFF; DNA: TGTGCCATCAGTGAGTCTCCAGGGGGGACTGAAGCTTTCTTT
J: TRBJ2-1; V: TRBV28; D: NA; size: few; CDR3: CASRIGTYNEQFF; DNA: TGTGCCAGCAGAATCGGGACGTACAATGAGCAGTTCTTC
J: TRBJ1-2; V: TRBV6-1; D: NA; size: few; CDR3: CASSRDISNYGYTF; DNA: TGTGCCAGCAGTAGGGACATATCCAACTATGGCTACACCTTC
J: TRBJ2-7; V: TRBV7-9; D: TRBD1; size: few; CDR3: CASGDRASYEQYF; DNA: TGTGCCAGTGGTGACAGGGCATCCTACGAGCAGTACTTC
J: TRBJ1-3; V: TRBV4-1; D: NA; size: few; CDR3: CASRDSGNTIYF; DNA: TGCGCCAGCAGGGACTCTGGAAACACCATATATTTT
J: TRBJ2-3; V: TRBV4-2; D: NA; size: NA; CDR3: CASSQDPDSTDTQYF; DNA: TGTGCCAGCAGCCAAGATCCCGACAGCACAGATACGCAGTATTTT
J: TRBJ2-1; V: TRBV12-3/TRBV12-4; D: NA; size: few; CDR3: CASSPIGVNNEQFF; DNA: TGTGCCAGCAGTCCCATCGGAGTAAACAATGAGCAGTTCTTC
J: TRBJ2-1; V: TRBV7-2; D: NA; size: NA; CDR3: CASSYYLNNEQFF; DNA: TGTGCCAGCAGCTATTACTTGAACAATGAGCAGTTCTTC
J: TRBJ2-3; V: TRBV12-3/TRBV12-4; D: NA; size: NA; CDR3: CASSAVDTQYF; DNA: TGTGCCAGCAGTGCCGTTGATACGCAGTATTTT
J: TRBJ2-5; V: TRBV20-1; D: NA; size: many; CDR3: CSARGDQETQYF; DNA: TGCAGTGCTAGGGGGGACCAAGAGACCCAGTACTTC
J: TRBJ2-5; V: TRBV20-1; D: NA; size: few; CDR3: CSARDPSGQGGETQYF; DNA: TGCAGTGCTAGAGATCCATCAGGACAGGGAGGGGAGACCCAGTACTTC
J: TRBJ2-7; V: TRBV11-2; D: TRBD2; size: once; CDR3: CASSPGTSGSF; DNA: TGTGCCAGCAGCCCCGGGACTAGCGGCTCCTTC
J: TRBJ2-3; V: TRBV6-1; D: TRBD1; size: few; CDR3: CASSLPRQGTDTQYF; DNA: TGTGCCAGCAGTCTCCCCCGACAGGGGACAGATACGCAGTATTTT
J: TRBJ2-1; V: TRBV13; D: TRBD2; size: NA; CDR3: CASSLVTSSGKIYNERFF; DNA: TGTGCCAGCAGCTTAGTTACGTCTAGCGGGAAAATTTACAATGAGCGGTTCTTC
J: TRBJ1-5; V: TRBV21-1; D: NA; size: few; CDR3: CASSRSQGGNQPQHF; DNA: TGTGCCAGCAGCAGAAGTCAGGGAGGGAATCAGCCCCAGCATTTT
J: TRBJ2-7; V: TRBV20-1; D: TRBD2; size: NA; CDR3: CSARPSGLVGEQYF; DNA: TGCAGTGCTAGACCGTCGGGACTAGTGGGCGAGCAGTACTTC
J: TRBJ1-1; V: TRBV10-3; D: TRBD1; size: many; CDR3: CAISDWDREAFF; DNA: TGTGCCATCAGTGACTGGGACAGGGAAGCTTTCTTT
J: TRBJ2-5; V: TRBV27; D: NA; size: NA; CDR3: CASRPLRAKETQYF; DNA: TGTGCCAGTCGACCCCTCAGAGCAAAAGAGACCCAGTACTTC
J: TRBJ2-2; V: TRBV27; D: NA; size: NA; CDR3: CASALDVNTGELFF; DNA: TGTGCCAGCGCATTGGACGTGAACACCGGGGAGCTGTTTTTT
J: TRBJ2-3; V: TRBV4-2; D: NA; size: NA; CDR3: CASSPERLARGTDTQYF; DNA: TGTGCCAGCAGCCCCGAAAGGCTGGCGAGGGGCACAGATACGCAGTATTTT
J: TRBJ2-3; V: TRBV6-1; D: TRBD2; size: few; CDR3: CASRLSGGRLGDTQYF; DNA: TGTGCCAGCAGACTTAGCGGGGGCCGTTTAGGAGATACGCAGTATTTT
J: TRBJ2-2; V: TRBV12-3/TRBV12-4; D: NA; size: few; CDR3: CASSPRLYKQGGELFF; DNA: TGTGCCAGCAGCCCCCGACTATATAAACAGGGTGGGGAGCTGTTTTTT
J: TRBJ2-5; V: TRBV15; D: NA; size: NA; CDR3: CATSRELTTGTTYF; DNA: TGTGCCACCAGCAGAGAACTCACAACGGGCACAACGTACTTC
J: TRBJ2-3; V: TRBV20-1; D: TRBD2; size: few; CDR3: CSAYPGTSAPTDTQYF; DNA: TGCAGTGCTTATCCCGGGACTAGCGCCCCCACAGATACGCAGTATTTT
J: TRBJ2-5; V: TRBV5-1; D: NA; size: many; CDR3: CASSLESYQETQYF; DNA: TGCGCCAGCAGCTTGGAGTCATATCAAGAGACCCAGTACTTC
J: TRBJ1-1; V: TRBV11-2; D: NA; size: few; CDR3: CASSLAGTDTEAFF; DNA: TGTGCCAGCAGCTTAGCCGGTACGGACACTGAAGCTTTCTTT
J: TRBJ2-7; V: TRBV30; D: TRBD2; size: NA; CDR3: CAWRFPGLAGGLSYEQYF; DNA: TGTGCCTGGAGGTTTCCGGGACTAGCGGGGGGCCTCTCCTACGAGCAGTACTTC
J: TRBJ2-1; V: TRBV4-1; D: NA; size: few; CDR3: CASRPGWYNADEQFF; DNA: TGCGCCAGCAGACCAGGGTGGTATAACGCGGATGAGCAGTTCTTC
J: TRBJ2-3; V: TRBV20-1; D: NA; size: NA; CDR3: CSASGGTTDTQYF; DNA: TGCAGTGCTAGCGGGGGAACCACAGATACGCAGTATTTT
J: TRBJ2-5; V: TRBV21-1; D: NA; size: NA; CDR3: CASKPRTTQETQYF; DNA: TGTGCCAGCAAACCCCGGACAACTCAAGAGACCCAGTACTTC
J: TRBJ2-3; V: TRBV6-1; D: TRBD2; size: few; CDR3: CASRQTSGRTDTQYF; DNA: TGTGCCAGCAGGCAGACTAGCGGACGCACAGATACGCAGTATTTT
J: TRBJ2-5; V: TRBV11-2; D: TRBD1; size: NA; CDR3: CASSLNRGEETQYF; DNA: TGTGCCAGCAGCTTAAACAGGGGAGAAGAGACCCAGTACTTC
J: TRBJ2-3; V: TRBV20-1; D: TRBD1; size: NA; CDR3: CSARGTGPDTQYF; DNA: TGCAGTGCTAGAGGGACAGGGCCAGATACGCAGTATTTT
J: TRBJ2-7; V: TRBV28; D: TRBD1; size: NA; CDR3: CASSFRDRAAQYF; DNA: TGTGCCAGCAGTTTCCGGGACAGGGCTGCGCAGTACTTC
J: TRBJ2-5; V: TRBV11-2; D: NA; size: NA; CDR3: CASSPRLGETQYF; DNA: TGTGCCAGCAGCCCCCGGTTAGGGGAGACCCAGTACTTC
J: TRBJ2-5; V: TRBV25-1; D: TRBD2; size: NA; CDR3: CASSELSGGTQYF; DNA: TGTGCCAGCAGTGAATTGAGCGGGGGGACCCAGTACTTC
J: TRBJ2-2; V: TRBV9; D: NA; size: few; CDR3: CASSVSRGNTGELFF; DNA: TGTGCCAGCAGCGTGAGCAGGGGAAACACCGGGGAGCTGTTTTTT
J: TRBJ2-1; V: TRBV4-2; D: TRBD2; size: few; CDR3: CASSQPLAASGDSYNEQFF; DNA: TGTGCCAGCAGCCAACCCCTAGCGGCTAGCGGGGACTCCTACAATGAGCAGTTCTTC
J: TRBJ2-2; V: TRBV7-9; D: TRBD2; size: NA; CDR3: CASSLIASGDTGELFF; DNA: TGTGCCAGCAGCTTAATAGCTAGCGGGGACACCGGGGAGCTGTTTTTT
J: TRBJ2-2; V: TRBV20-1; D: NA; size: NA; CDR3: CSARELRGAGELFF; DNA: TGCAGTGCTAGAGAACTGAGGGGGGCGGGGGAGCTGTTTTTT
J: TRBJ2-4; V: TRBV15; D: TRBD2; size: few; CDR3: CATSRRGLDWDIQYF; DNA: TGTGCCACCAGCAGGAGGGGACTAGATTGGGACATTCAGTACTTC
J: TRBJ1-5; V: TRBV20-1; D: TRBD1; size: NA; CDR3: CSARKWTGLVDHPQHF; DNA: TGCAGTGCTAGGAAGTGGACAGGGCTGGTCGATCACCCCCAGCATTTT
J: TRBJ1-6; V: TRBV5-8; D: NA; size: NA; CDR3: CASSLAGIKNSPLHF; DNA: TGTGCCAGCAGCTTGGCGGGTATTAAGAATTCACCCCTCCACTTT
J: TRBJ2-4; V: TRBV11-2; D: NA; size: few; CDR3: CASSSGSLAKNIQYF; DNA: TGTGCCAGCAGCTCCGGATCTTTAGCCAAAAACATTCAGTACTTC
J: TRBJ1-1; V: TRBV7-2; D: NA; size: few; CDR3: CASSRYSMNTEAFF; DNA: TGTGCCAGCAGCCGATATTCCATGAACACTGAAGCTTTCTTT
J: TRBJ1-5; V: TRBV29-1; D: NA; size: NA; CDR3: CSVQVNSNQPQHF; DNA: TGCAGCGTTCAAGTGAATAGCAATCAGCCCCAGCATTTT
J: TRBJ2-3; V: TRBV7-9; D: NA; size: NA; CDR3: CASSRSSTDTQYF; DNA: TGTGCCAGCAGCCGCTCTAGCACAGATACGCAGTATTTT
J: TRBJ2-1; V: TRBV7-9; D: NA; size: NA; CDR3: CARSSLLGRDNEQFF; DNA: TGTGCCAGGAGCTCCCTTTTAGGGAGAGACAATGAGCAGTTCTTC
J: TRBJ1-4; V: TRBV10-3; D: NA; size: NA; CDR3: CAISESFGGDNEKLFF; DNA: TGTGCCATCAGTGAGTCGTTTGGAGGGGATAATGAAAAACTGTTTTTT
J: TRBJ2-2; V: TRBV6-6; D: NA; size: few; CDR3: CASRASNTGELFF; DNA: TGTGCCAGCAGGGCCTCGAACACCGGGGAGCTGTTTTTT
J: TRBJ2-3; V: TRBV5-5; D: TRBD2; size: few; CDR3: CASSWTGLVTDTQYF; DNA: TGTGCCAGCAGCTGGACGGGACTAGTTACAGATACGCAGTATTTT
J: TRBJ1-1; V: TRBV12-3/TRBV12-4; D: NA; size: NA; CDR3: CASSFGGAPSAFF; DNA: TGTGCCAGCAGTTTCGGGGGCGCCCCCTCTGCTTTCTTT
J: TRBJ1-4; V: TRBV20-1; D: NA; size: NA; CDR3: CSAGGGMEEKLFF; DNA: TGCAGTGCTGGCGGGGGTATGGAGGAAAAACTGTTTTTT
J: TRBJ2-3; V: TRBV4-1; D: NA; size: NA; CDR3: CASSRAGIPSTDTQYF; DNA: TGCGCCAGCAGCCGGGCGGGCATTCCTAGCACAGATACGCAGTATTTT
J: TRBJ2-7; V: TRBV6-5; D: TRBD2; size: NA; CDR3: CASSYGGGSSEQYF; DNA: TGTGCCAGCAGTTACGGCGGGGGTTCTAGCGAGCAGTACTTC